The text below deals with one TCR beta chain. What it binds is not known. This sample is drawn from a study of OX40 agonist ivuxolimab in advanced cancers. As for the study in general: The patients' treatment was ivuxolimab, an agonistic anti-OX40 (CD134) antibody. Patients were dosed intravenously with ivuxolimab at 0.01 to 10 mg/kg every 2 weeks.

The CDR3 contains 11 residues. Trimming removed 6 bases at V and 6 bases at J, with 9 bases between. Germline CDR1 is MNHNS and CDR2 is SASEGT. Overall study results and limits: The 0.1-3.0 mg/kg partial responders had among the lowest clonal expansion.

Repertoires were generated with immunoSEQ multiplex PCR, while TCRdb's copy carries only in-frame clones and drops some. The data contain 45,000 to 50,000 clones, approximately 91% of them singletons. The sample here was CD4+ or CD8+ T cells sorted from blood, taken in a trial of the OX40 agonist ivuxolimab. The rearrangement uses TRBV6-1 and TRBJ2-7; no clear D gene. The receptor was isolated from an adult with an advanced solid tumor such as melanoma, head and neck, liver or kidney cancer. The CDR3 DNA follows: TGTGCCAGCAGCCAGACGCGCGAGCAGTACTTC. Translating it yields CASSQTREQYF.